This T cell receptor beta chain was retrieved from a study of identical twins (TCRdb year 2016). With respect to the entire study: TCR alpha and beta repertoires from monozygotic twins, unrelated adults of various ages and cord blood were deep-sequenced to test whether fetal clonotypes persist. To rule out contamination, replicate twin experiments were performed at different times with different library preparation protocols.

All donors were healthy Caucasians. The twin cohort consisted of three pairs of female monozygotic twins, all aged about 18 to 30 years. Positive isolation kits from Invitrogen were used to isolate the CD4+ and CD8+ T cell populations. On the study overall, not on this receptor specifically: Fewer insertions were carried by abundant cord blood beta clonotypes; a weaker similar trend was observed in young adult naive repertoires, while no such trend was observed in memory repertoires. Invariant T cells such as MAIT and iNKT could partly confound zero-insertion analyses, though diverse VJ usage argued against this for most clonotypes. The excess sharing between twins in beta out-of-frame sequences was weaker because fewer shared sequences reduced the signal-to-noise ratio. In monozygotic twins, out-of-frame TCR alpha sharing was systematically underestimated by recombination models, although the models agreed with sharing between unrelated individuals. Compared with coincidental sharing between unrelated individuals, out-of-frame TCR alpha sequences shared between twins showed an excess of sequences with low generation probability. Because the same donors could not be followed over many years, the conclusions relied on cross-sectional statistical analysis.

Library generation was performed with 5' RACE. Instrument on record: Illumina HiSeq 2000. Template switching added a universal primer binding site, and the final cDNA carried a unique molecular identifier that allowed TCR cDNA molecules to be counted accurately. Specific primers in the conserved constant-segment region were used to synthesize first-strand cDNA for TCR alpha and beta chains. To control for contamination, each cDNA library was double barcoded with a SMART-Mk sample barcode plus Illumina barcodes. TruSeq adapter sequences, together with Illumina sample barcodes, were added in two successive PCR steps. TCR alpha and beta cDNA libraries were sequenced on the Illumina HiSeq platform with custom primers. The study's own analysis went as follows. Raw reads were processed with MiGEC to extract unique molecular identifiers, and MiXCR was used to determine CDR3 positions. Recombination models were inferred per individual with the repgenHMM and IGoR tools using an EM algorithm. The tcR package in R was used for shared clonotype analysis, with sharing normalized by the product of cloneset sizes. To study raw recombination free of thymic and clonal selection effects, out-of-frame nonproductive sequences were analyzed. The raw public data were reprocessed by TCRdb itself: fastp quality trimming at Q25, MiXCR clonotype calling, in-frame beta chains only. Records with the same CDR3 protein are collapsed into one entry carrying the most frequent genes and DNA. TCRdb's processing, not the authors', yielded these V and J calls. This sample has about 240,000 distinct CDR3 sequences in its table, and 6% to 8.5% of those were observed once. 5% to 6% of the sample lies in the top ten.

The germline ends are 15 bases apart after V is trimmed by 7 bases and J by 8 bases. There are 13 amino acids in the CDR3, from cysteine to phenylalanine inclusive. Of all the DNA, just the CDR3 is kept, 39 bases in frame from base 1. In the germline V gene, CDR1 corresponds to ENHRY and CDR2 to SYGVKD. To note about this clonotype: The antigen it recognizes is unknown. The record has no base qualities; no much larger clone is one base away.

This sample also belongs to another study, concerning yellow fever vaccine responses in identical twins. As the second paper documents: The T cell response to vaccination in identical twins was reported by the authors to appear partly convergent and partly personalized. In the study, vaccine-responding T cell clones were precisely tracked in identical twins.

Sequencing input: CD8+ T cells sorted from blood. The chain couples TRBV10-3 to TRBJ2-1, with TRBD2 perhaps the D gene, on 6 matching bases. This sequence originates from a woman between 18 and 29 years old in good health. CDR3 sequence: CAIMGGPGDEQFF. The sequenced DNA is TGTGCCATCATGGGCGGGCCGGGAGATGAGCAGTTCTTC.